These 23 T cell receptor beta chains originate from one sample sequenced in a study of blood T cell repertoires in COVID-19. Method: immunoSEQ multiplex PCR; TCRdb's copy keeps in-frame clones and lacks some. This sample has 200,000 to 300,000 clones; over 80% occur once, and the top ten carry around 25%. Sequenced: peripheral blood. The origin of the receptors is a middle-aged man with acute or convalescent COVID-19.

CDR3 sequence (DNA): TGTGCCACCAGTCCGGGAAACGGTTCACCCCTCCACTTT. Protein sequence: CATSPGNGSPLHF. The chain joins TRBV24-1 to TRBJ1-6; D unclear. V was shortened by 6 bases and J by 9 bases, with 11 bases between the two germline ends. This CDR3 is built from 13 residues. The germline V gene encodes CDR1 KGHDR and CDR2 SFDVKD.

The rearrangement joins TRBV4-2 to TRBJ1-2, with 8 bases that match TRBD1. With 4 bases clipped from V and 0 bases from J, the junction kept 4 bases outside the gene matches. Germline CDR1 and CDR2: LGHNA and YNFKEQ. The CDR3 is 15 amino acids. CDR3 sequence (DNA): TGTGCCAGCAGCCGGGGGACAGGAGCTAACTATGGCTACACCTTC. Protein: CASSRGTGANYGYTF.

The rearrangement uses TRBV7-2 and TRBJ1-2, with TRBD1 matching over 12 bases. CDR3 size: 16 residues. Trimming at V came to 5 bases and at J to 4 bases, leaving 8 bases not matched to a gene. Germline V lookup: CDR1 SGHTA, CDR2 FQGNSA. The CDR3, as DNA: TGTGCCAGCAGCCCCGGGACAGGGGGCCTTGGCTATGGCTACACCTTC. Protein: CASSPGTGGLGYGYTF.

V is TRBV7-9 and J is TRBJ1-1; D is unresolved. CDR1 is SEHNR and CDR2 is FQNEAQ in the germline V gene (reference sequence). Trimming cost V 5 bases and J 8 bases, with 9 bases left between them. The CDR3 extends over 11 amino acids. The CDR3 sequence is CASSLGSEAFF. As DNA, the CDR3 is TGTGCCAGCAGCCTCGGTAGCGAAGCTTTCTTT.

The chain carries TRBV29-1 and TRBJ2-2, with TRBD2 matching 9 bases. This CDR3 is built from 13 residues. J gave up 1 base and V 6 bases, and 0 bases lay outside the gene matches. Germline CDR1 SQVTM, CDR2 ANQGSEA. The CDR3 DNA reads as TGCAGCGTAGCGGGAGGGAACACCGGGGAGCTGTTTTTT. Translating gives CSVAGGNTGELFF.

The rearrangement links TRBV5-1 to TRBJ2-5, with D perhaps matching TRBD2 (5 bases). Trimming removed 9 bases at V and 5 bases at J, with 23 bases between. The CDR3 covers 15 residues. Germline CDR1 is SGHRS and CDR2 is YFSETQ. For the CDR3, the DNA is TGCGCCACCCAAACCCAGCCGGGGATAGTGGAGACCCAGTACTTC. Protein: CATQTQPGIVETQYF.

The chain has TRBV5-3 and TRBJ2-3, with D possibly TRBD2 on 5 matching bases. TRBV5-3 is treated as an ORF (open reading frame) with a function not yet certain. V was trimmed by 0 bases and J by 4 bases, leaving 9 bases between them. The CDR3 is 14 residues long. CDR3 DNA: TGTGCCAGAAGCTTGGCCGGGATAGCAGATACGCAGTATTTT. It specifies CARSLAGIADTQYF.

This chain connects TRBV10-3 to TRBJ1-3; D is ambiguous. Germline-derived CDR1 and CDR2 are ENHRY and SYGVKD. V was cut by 2 bases and J by 1 base, with 6 bases left in between. This CDR3 has 14 amino acids. DNA for the CDR3: TGTGCCATCAGTGAGACAGAATCTGGAAACACCATATATTTT. Translating it yields CAISETESGNTIYF.

J is TRBJ2-7 and V is TRBV5-6; D may be TRBD2 (6 bases). V was trimmed by 0 bases and J by 3 bases, leaving 13 bases between them. CDR3 size: 15 residues. Germline V gene sequence: CDR1 SGHDT, CDR2 YYEEEE. CDR3 protein: CASSLVEGSGYEQYF. Written as DNA, the CDR3 is TGTGCCAGCAGCTTGGTGGAGGGGAGTGGCTACGAGCAGTACTTC.

This clone was picked up one time. The V call is TRBV7-9, the J call TRBJ2-5, with 7 positions matching TRBD2. This CDR3 is 16 amino acids long. Germline assignment: CDR1 SEHNR and CDR2 FQNEAQ (reference sequence). The V gene end was trimmed by 2 bases and the J gene end by 0 bases; junction bases not matched to a gene: 6. Here the CDR3 DNA reads TGTGCCAGCAGCTTAATGCGGGAGAGGTACCAAGAGACCCAGTACTTC. Translated, it gives CASSLMRERYQETQYF.

This sequence joins TRBV19 and TRBJ1-4, with D uncertain. The CDR3 consists of 14 residues. CDR1 is LNHDA and CDR2 is SQIVND in the germline V gene (reference sequence). V lost 4 bases to trimming and J lost 5 bases, with 11 bases between them. The CDR3 sequence: CASSKRVNNEKLFF. In DNA form, the CDR3 reads TGTGCCAGTAGTAAGAGAGTGAACAATGAAAAACTGTTTTTT.

The J gene is TRBJ2-1, the V gene TRBV19, with 7 bases lining up with TRBD2. The V and J ends lost 3 bases and 6 bases, in that order; junction bases with no gene match: 8. Germline loops: CDR1 LNHDA, CDR2 SQIVND (reference sequence). This CDR3 has 15 amino acids. Here the CDR3 DNA reads TGTGCCAGTAGTATTCGGACTAGTCTCACCAATGAGCAGTTCTTC. Translated, it gives CASSIRTSLTNEQFF.

This clone has only a few counts. The J gene is TRBJ2-2, the V gene TRBV5-4; the match to TRBD1 covers 9 bases. CDR3 length: 15 residues. V lost 4 bases to trimming and J lost 2 bases; unmatched junction nucleotides: 3. Germline V gene sequence: CDR1 SGHNT, CDR2 YYREEE (reference sequence). CDR3 coding DNA: TGTGCCAGCAGCACGGGACAGGGAAACACCGGGGAGCTGTTTTTT. It codes for CASSTGQGNTGELFF.

The chain uses TRBV7-9 and TRBJ2-7; 7 positions match TRBD1. Germline V CDR1 and CDR2: SEHNR, FQNEAQ (reference sequence). There are 12 residues in the CDR3. Trimming removed 5 bases from V and 4 bases from J; junction bases left unmatched: 2. The CDR3 DNA sequence: TGTGCCAGCAGCCGACAGGGTTACGAGCAGTACTTC. This encodes CASSRQGYEQYF.

The V and J genes are TRBV19 and TRBJ1-3; 7 positions agree with TRBD1. V shed 6 bases and J 1 base; nucleotides not matched to a gene: 15. CDR3 length: 18 amino acids. Germline-derived CDR1 and CDR2 are LNHDA and SQIVND (reference sequence). CDR3 residues: CASRAMPGQRSSGNTIYF. As DNA, the CDR3 is TGTGCCAGTAGAGCAATGCCGGGACAGCGTTCTTCTGGAAACACCATATATTTT.

The V and J genes are TRBV10-3 and TRBJ1-5; D is unresolved. CDR3 size: 15 residues. V was trimmed by 0 bases and J by 7 bases, leaving 13 bases between them. CDR1 ENHRY and CDR2 SYGVKD come from the germline V gene. As DNA, the CDR3 is TGTGCCATCAGTGAGTCGGTTGACGGGAAACAGCCCCAGCATTTT. Protein sequence: CAISESVDGKQPQHF.

The chain has TRBV5-6 and TRBJ1-1; D call uncertain. The CDR3 extends over 13 amino acids. Germline V gives CDR1 SGHDT, CDR2 YYEEEE. V was shortened by 0 bases and J by 2 bases, with 5 bases between the two germline ends. The CDR3 protein is CASSLEQNTEAFF. In nucleotides, the CDR3 is TGTGCCAGCAGCTTGGAACAAAACACTGAAGCTTTCTTT.

This clone appeared a single time. The rearrangement joins TRBV18 to TRBJ2-1; 12 nucleotides line up with TRBD2. Germline values: CDR1 KGHSH, CDR2 LQKENI. The junction had 8 bases not matched to a gene; V was cut back by 3 bases and J by 8 bases. CDR3 length: 16 residues. CDR3 residues: CASSPASGRAGDEQFF. CDR3 DNA: TGTGCCAGCTCACCCGCTAGCGGGAGGGCCGGGGATGAGCAGTTCTTC.

The chain couples TRBV18 to TRBJ1-5; perhaps TRBD1 as D (6 bases). Germline V CDR1 and CDR2: KGHSH, LQKENI. V lost 6 bases to trimming and J lost 5 bases, with 17 bases between them. The CDR3 sequence is 15 residues long. CDR3 coding DNA: TGTGCCAGCTCTCTAGGACAGTTGATTCATCAGCCCCAGCATTTT. This encodes CASSLGQLIHQPQHF. The entire variable domain, with the rest obtained from reference TRBV18 and TRBJ1-5, is as follows: NAGVMQNPRHLVRRRGQEARLRCSPMKGHSHVYWYRQLPEEGLKFMVYLQKENIIDESGMPKERFSAEFPKEGPSILRIQQVVRGDSAAYFCASSLGQLIHQPQHFGDGTRLSIL.

J is TRBJ2-2 and V is TRBV30; 8 nucleotides match TRBD1. The CDR3 consists of 13 residues. J lost 7 bases, V lost 5 bases, and 6 bases had no gene match. Germline assignment: CDR1 GTSNPN and CDR2 SVGIG (reference sequence). The CDR3 spells CAWATGVNGELFF. The DNA for the CDR3 is TGTGCCTGGGCGACAGGGGTTAACGGGGAGCTGTTTTTT.

The J gene is TRBJ1-1, the V gene TRBV5-4; 9 bases agree with TRBD1. V gave up 5 bases and J gave up 5 bases; unmatched junction bases: 7. CDR1 is SGHNT and CDR2 is YYREEE in the germline V gene (reference sequence). The CDR3 contains 14 residues. The CDR3 nucleotides read TGTGCCAGCAGGAAGGACAGGGGTGCGACTGAAGCTTTCTTT. As protein: CASRKDRGATEAFF.

V and J are TRBV7-8 and TRBJ1-6; the D is unclear. Trimming took 7 bases from V and 9 from J, leaving 19 bases between them. CDR3 length: 15 residues. CDR1 and CDR2 from the germline V gene are SGHVS and FQNEAQ. In DNA form, the CDR3 reads TGTGCCAGCACCACGGCAGGCAGGATAGGTTCACCCCTCCACTTT. It codes for CASTTAGRIGSPLHF.

The V call is TRBV28, the J call TRBJ1-3; 7 bases map to TRBD1. V was pared by 10 bases and J by 4 bases, with 10 bases of the junction left unmatched. The CDR3 covers 14 residues. Germline V CDR1 and CDR2: MDHEN, SYDVKM. The CDR3 region has the DNA TGTGCCACCGACAGGGTGTCGGGAGGAAACACCATATATTTT. As protein: CATDRVSGGNTIYF.